The sequence of this T cell receptor beta chain was determined in a study of EBV T-cell therapy then PD-1 blockade in nasopharyngeal carcinoma. Treatment defined: AdE1-LMPpoly-expanded autologous EBV-specific T-cell therapy followed by anti-PD-1 nivolumab. A remark on this clone: Its antigen is not identified.

Clones were sequenced by immunoSEQ multiplex PCR, and TCRdb holds only the in-frame ones, with some missing. The data show 15,000 or so clones, over 80% seen once. Germline-derived CDR1 and CDR2 are KGHDR and SFDVKD. V lost 1 base, J lost 5 bases, and 3 bases lay in between. The CDR3 totals 12 residues. This clonotype was obtained from a man aged 40-49 years with nasopharyngeal carcinoma. The J gene is TRBJ2-3, the V gene TRBV24-1, with D unresolved. This specimen consisted of CD8+ T cells from blood, obtained at day 0 from a patient whose treatment included autologous EBV-specific T cells and nivolumab. Here the CDR3 reads CATSDFGDTQYF. CDR3 DNA: TGTGCCACCAGTGATTTTGGAGATACGCAGTATTTT.